The 6 T cell receptor beta chains below come from one sample, sequenced in a study of cytomegalovirus exposure and HLA in healthy donors. Primers included in the PCR were 60 Vbeta and 13 Jbeta primers. Only in-frame clones appear in the TCRdb table, and some are missing; sequencing was by immunoSEQ multiplex PCR. This table holds approximately 130,000 clones, about 61% found once. The sample comprised PBMCs. These TCRs come from a woman in her forties in good health and CMV-seronegative.

The gene calls are TRBV4-2 and TRBJ2-7, with 7 bases fitting TRBD2. Trimming took 0 bases from V and 3 from J; bases not matched to a gene: 5. This CDR3 has 15 residues. CDR1 and CDR2 from the germline V gene are LGHNA and YNFKEQ. The CDR3 reads CASSQEGAGVYEQYF. The CDR3 DNA sequence: TGTGCCAGCAGCCAAGAAGGGGCGGGAGTCTACGAGCAGTACTTC.

The V gene is TRBV6-5, the J gene TRBJ1-2; a possible D gene is TRBD1 (5 bases). V was cut by 7 bases and J by 1 base, with 16 bases left in between. CDR3 size: 15 residues. Germline values: CDR1 MNHEY, CDR2 SVGAGI. CDR3 DNA: TGTGCCAGCACGGACCGGCTGGGGCTTAACTATGGCTACACCTTC. It specifies CASTDRLGLNYGYTF.

The rearrangement joins TRBV14 to TRBJ2-3, with D uncertain. V lost 5 bases and J lost 6, with 6 bases in between. Germline assignment: CDR1 SGHDN and CDR2 FVKESK. This CDR3 has 11 amino acids. The CDR3 here is CASSLRDTQYF. The CDR3 DNA is TGTGCCAGCAGCTTGCGGGATACGCAGTATTTT.

This clone was detected a few times. V is TRBV5-4 and J is TRBJ1-2; unclear D gene. Germline assignment: CDR1 SGHNT and CDR2 YYREEE (reference sequence). CDR3 length equals 17 residues. V was cut by 2 bases and J by 0 bases, with 17 bases left in between. CDR3 region: CASSLKLPPTTNYGYTF. The CDR3 DNA reads TGTGCCAGCAGCTTAAAACTTCCCCCAACTACTAACTATGGCTACACCTTC.

This clone was observed a handful of times. DNA of the CDR3: TGTGCCATCAGTCAGGGGAACACCGGGGAGCTGTTTTTT. It is translated as CAISQGNTGELFF. V is TRBV10-3 and J is TRBJ2-2, with D maybe TRBD1 (5 bases). The ends were cut back, 5 bases at V and 1 base at J, with 5 bases in the middle. CDR3 length: 13 residues. Germline V lookup: CDR1 ENHRY, CDR2 SYGVKD.

The V call is TRBV27, the J call TRBJ2-1; D perhaps matches TRBD2 (5 bases). CDR3 length: 15 residues. Deletions cut 10 bases from V and 0 bases from J, with 16 bases between. In germline, CDR1 is MNHEY, CDR2 SMNVEV (reference sequence). The CDR3 is CATSSRGNSYNEQFF. CDR3 nucleotides: TGTGCCACCTCGTCCCGGGGAAACTCCTACAATGAGCAGTTCTTC.